The clone carrying this TCR beta chain was seen many times. What it binds is not known. Sequencing ends 3 residues short of the CDR3 end; the germline J gene provides the rest. Each donor provided about 5 to 9 ml of heparinized whole blood. Data came from immunoSEQ multiplex PCR; TCRdb stores just in-frame clones and leaves some out. The table lists about 66,000 clones, with no singletons. These data come from a study of T cell clonality in common variable immunodeficiency. The study, taken as a whole, reports: CVID subjects showed higher TCRbeta clonality than healthy controls. CVID subjects shared fewer TCRbeta clones than healthy controls did. In common variable immunodeficiency, TCR beta chains reportedly carried fewer deletions and N-nucleotide insertions.

The germline CDR1 and CDR2 sequences are DFQATT and SNEGSKA (reference sequence). V was shortened by 0 bases and J by 1 base, with 9 bases between the two germline ends. The CDR3 totals 14 residues. The sequenced sample was peripheral blood mononuclear cells. The chain links TRBV20-1 to TRBJ1-1; D is ambiguous. The TCR comes from a person aged 18 to 75 in good health. CDR3 loop: CSARDPRRNTEAFF. CDR3 DNA, as far as it was read: TGCAGTGCTAGAGATCCCCGTCGGAACACTGAA.